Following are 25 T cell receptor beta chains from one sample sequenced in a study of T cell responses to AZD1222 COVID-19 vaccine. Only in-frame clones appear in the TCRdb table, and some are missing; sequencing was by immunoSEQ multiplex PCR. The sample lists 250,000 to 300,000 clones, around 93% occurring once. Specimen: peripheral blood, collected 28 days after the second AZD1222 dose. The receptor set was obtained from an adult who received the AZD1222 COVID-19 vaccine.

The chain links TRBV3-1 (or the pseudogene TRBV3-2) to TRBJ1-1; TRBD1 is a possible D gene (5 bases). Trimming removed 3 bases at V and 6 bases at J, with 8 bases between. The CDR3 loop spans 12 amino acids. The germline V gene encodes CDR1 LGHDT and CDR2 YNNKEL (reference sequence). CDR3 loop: CASSQGLAEAFF. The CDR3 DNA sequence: TGTGCCAGCAGCCAGGGGCTAGCTGAAGCTTTCTTT.

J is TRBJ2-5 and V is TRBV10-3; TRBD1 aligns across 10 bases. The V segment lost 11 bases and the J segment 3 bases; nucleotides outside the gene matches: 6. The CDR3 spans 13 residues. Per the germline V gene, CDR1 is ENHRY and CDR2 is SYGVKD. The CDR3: CASGGTGEETQYF. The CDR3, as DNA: TGTGCCTCCGGCGGGACAGGGGAAGAGACCCAGTACTTC.

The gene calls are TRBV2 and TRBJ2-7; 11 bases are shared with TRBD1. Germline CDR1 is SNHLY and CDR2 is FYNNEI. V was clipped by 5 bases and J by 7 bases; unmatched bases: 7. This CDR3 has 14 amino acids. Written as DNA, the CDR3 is TGTGCCAGCAGTCCCGGGACAGGGGGAAGGGAGCAGTACTTC. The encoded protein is CASSPGTGGREQYF.

The CDR3 loop reads CASSFNAGTNTEAFF. CDR3 DNA sequence: TGCGCCAGCAGCTTTAATGCAGGGACGAACACTGAAGCTTTCTTT. This chain uses TRBV5-1 with TRBJ1-1, with a weak D call TRBD1 (5 bases). The V gene lost 2 bases and the J gene lost 1 base, with 12 bases spanning the gap. Germline values: CDR1 SGHRS, CDR2 YFSETQ. The CDR3 sequence is 15 residues long.

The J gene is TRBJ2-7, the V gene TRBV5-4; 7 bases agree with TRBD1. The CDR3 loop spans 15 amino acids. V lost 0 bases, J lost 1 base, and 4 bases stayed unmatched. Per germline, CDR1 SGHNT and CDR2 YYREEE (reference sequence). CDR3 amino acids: CASSLARTGSYEQYF. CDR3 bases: TGTGCCAGCAGCTTGGCTAGGACAGGTTCCTACGAGCAGTACTTC.

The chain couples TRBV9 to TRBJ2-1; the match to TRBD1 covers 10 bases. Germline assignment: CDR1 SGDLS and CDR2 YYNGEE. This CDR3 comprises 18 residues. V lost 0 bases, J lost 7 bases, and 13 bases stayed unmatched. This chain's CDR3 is CASSVAERGTGARNEQFF. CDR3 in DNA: TGTGCCAGCAGCGTAGCGGAGAGGGGGACAGGGGCGAGGAATGAGCAGTTCTTC.

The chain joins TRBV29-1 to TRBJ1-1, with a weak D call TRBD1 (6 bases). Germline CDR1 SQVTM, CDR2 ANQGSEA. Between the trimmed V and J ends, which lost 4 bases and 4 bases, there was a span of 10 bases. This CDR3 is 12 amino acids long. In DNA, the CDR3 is TGCAGCGTTGCAGGGGCGAGCACTGAAGCTTTCTTT. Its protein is CSVAGASTEAFF.

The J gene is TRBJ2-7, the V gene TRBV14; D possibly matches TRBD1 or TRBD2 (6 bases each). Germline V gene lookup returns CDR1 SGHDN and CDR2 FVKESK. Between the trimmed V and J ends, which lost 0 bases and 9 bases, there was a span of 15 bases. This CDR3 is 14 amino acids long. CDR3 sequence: CASSQEMRGELQYF. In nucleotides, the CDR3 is TGTGCCAGCAGCCAAGAAATGAGGGGGGAATTGCAGTACTTC.

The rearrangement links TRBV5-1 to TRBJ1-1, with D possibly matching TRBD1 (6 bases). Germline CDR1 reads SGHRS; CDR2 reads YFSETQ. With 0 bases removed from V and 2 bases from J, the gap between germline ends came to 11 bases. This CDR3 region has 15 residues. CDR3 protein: CASSLAGTYNTEAFF. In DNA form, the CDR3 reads TGCGCCAGCAGCTTGGCCGGGACATACAACACTGAAGCTTTCTTT.

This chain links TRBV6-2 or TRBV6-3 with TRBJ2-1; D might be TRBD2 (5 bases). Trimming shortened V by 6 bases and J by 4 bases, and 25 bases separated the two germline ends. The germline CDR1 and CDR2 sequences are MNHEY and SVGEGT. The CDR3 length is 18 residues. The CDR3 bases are TGTGCCAGCAGCCCGGGGAAGGCGGGCGAGATTCCTTACAATGAGCAGTTCTTC. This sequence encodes CASSPGKAGEIPYNEQFF.

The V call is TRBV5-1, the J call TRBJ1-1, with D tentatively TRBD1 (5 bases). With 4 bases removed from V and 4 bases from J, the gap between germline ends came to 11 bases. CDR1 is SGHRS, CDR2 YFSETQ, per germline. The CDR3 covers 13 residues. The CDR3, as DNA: TGCGCCAGCAGCCGTGGGACGGGCACTGAAGCTTTCTTT. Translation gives CASSRGTGTEAFF. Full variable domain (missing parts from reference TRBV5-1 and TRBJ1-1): KAGVTQTPRYLIKTRGQQVTLSCSPISGHRSVSWYQQTPGQGLQFLFEYFSETQRNKGNFPGRFSGRQFSNSRSEMNVSTLELGDSALYLCASSRGTGTEAFFGQGTRLTVV.

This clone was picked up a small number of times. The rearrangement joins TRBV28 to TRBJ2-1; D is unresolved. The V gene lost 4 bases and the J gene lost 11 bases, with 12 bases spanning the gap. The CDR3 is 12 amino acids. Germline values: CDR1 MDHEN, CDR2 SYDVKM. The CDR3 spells CASSSPRVKQFF. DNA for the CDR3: TGTGCCAGCAGTTCCCCTAGGGTCAAGCAGTTCTTC.

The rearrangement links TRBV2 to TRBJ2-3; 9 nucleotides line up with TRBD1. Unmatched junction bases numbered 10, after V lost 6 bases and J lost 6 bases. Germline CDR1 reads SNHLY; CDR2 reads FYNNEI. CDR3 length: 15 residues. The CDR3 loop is CASRLTGGIYDTQYF. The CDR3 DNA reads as TGTGCCAGCAGACTGACAGGGGGGATATACGATACGCAGTATTTT.

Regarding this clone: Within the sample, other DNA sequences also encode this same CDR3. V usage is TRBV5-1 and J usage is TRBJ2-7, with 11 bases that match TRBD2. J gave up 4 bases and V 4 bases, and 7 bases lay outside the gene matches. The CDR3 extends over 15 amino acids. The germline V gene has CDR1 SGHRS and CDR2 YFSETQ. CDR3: CASSVLAGDSYEQYF. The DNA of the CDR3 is TGCGCCAGCAGCGTACTAGCGGGAGATAGTTACGAGCAGTACTTC.

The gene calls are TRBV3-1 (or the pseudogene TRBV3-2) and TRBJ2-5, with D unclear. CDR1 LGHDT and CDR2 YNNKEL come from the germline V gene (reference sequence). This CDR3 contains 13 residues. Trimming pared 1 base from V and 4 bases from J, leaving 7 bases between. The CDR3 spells CASSQGDGETQYF. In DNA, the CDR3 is TGTGCCAGCAGCCAAGGCGACGGAGAGACCCAGTACTTC.

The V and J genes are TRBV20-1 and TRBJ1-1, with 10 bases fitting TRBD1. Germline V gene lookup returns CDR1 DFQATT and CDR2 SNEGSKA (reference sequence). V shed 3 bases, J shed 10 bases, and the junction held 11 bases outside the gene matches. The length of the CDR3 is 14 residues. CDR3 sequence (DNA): TGCAGTGCTAGTGCCGGGACAGGGGCCCGGGGAGCTTTCTTT. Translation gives CSASAGTGARGAFF.

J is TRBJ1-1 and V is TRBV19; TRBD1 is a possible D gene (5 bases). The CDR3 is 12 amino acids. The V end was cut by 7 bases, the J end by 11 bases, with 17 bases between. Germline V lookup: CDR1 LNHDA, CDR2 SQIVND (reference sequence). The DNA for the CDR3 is TGTGCCAGTACCCCCGGGACCGGGCGGGCTTTCTTT. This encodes CASTPGTGRAFF.

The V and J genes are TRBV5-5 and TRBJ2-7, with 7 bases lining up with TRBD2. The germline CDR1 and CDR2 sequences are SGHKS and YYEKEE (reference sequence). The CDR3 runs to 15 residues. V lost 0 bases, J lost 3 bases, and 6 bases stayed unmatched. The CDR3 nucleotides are TGTGCCAGCAGCTTGGGGCTAGCGGTTATCTACGAGCAGTACTTC. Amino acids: CASSLGLAVIYEQYF.

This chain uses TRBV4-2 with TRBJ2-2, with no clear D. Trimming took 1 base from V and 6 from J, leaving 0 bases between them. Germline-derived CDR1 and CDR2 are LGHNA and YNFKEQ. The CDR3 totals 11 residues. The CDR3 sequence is CASSQAGELFF. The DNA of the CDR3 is TGTGCCAGCAGCCAAGCCGGGGAGCTGTTTTTT.

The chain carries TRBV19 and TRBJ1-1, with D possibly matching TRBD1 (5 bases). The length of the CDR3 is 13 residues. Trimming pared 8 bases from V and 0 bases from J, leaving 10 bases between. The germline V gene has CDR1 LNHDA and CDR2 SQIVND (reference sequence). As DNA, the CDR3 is TGTGCCAGTGGAGACAGTATGAACACTGAAGCTTTCTTT. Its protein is CASGDSMNTEAFF.

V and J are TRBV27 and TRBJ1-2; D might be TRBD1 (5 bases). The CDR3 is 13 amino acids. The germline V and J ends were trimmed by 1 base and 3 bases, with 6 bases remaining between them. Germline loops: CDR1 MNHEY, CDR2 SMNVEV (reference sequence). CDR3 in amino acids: CASSLFRDYGYTF. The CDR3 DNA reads TGTGCCAGCAGTTTATTCAGGGACTATGGCTACACCTTC.

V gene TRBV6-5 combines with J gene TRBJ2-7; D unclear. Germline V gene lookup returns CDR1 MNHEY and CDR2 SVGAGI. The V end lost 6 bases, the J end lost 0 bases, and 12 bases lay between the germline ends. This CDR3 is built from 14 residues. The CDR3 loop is CASSRDRNSYEQYF. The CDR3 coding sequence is TGTGCCAGCAGCCGTGACCGTAACTCCTACGAGCAGTACTTC.

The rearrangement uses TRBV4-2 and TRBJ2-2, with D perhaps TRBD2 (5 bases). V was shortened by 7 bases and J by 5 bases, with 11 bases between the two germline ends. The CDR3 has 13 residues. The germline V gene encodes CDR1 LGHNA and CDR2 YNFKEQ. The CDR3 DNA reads TGTGCCAGCACCCACCGGGGAACCGGGGAGCTGTTTTTT. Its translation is CASTHRGTGELFF.

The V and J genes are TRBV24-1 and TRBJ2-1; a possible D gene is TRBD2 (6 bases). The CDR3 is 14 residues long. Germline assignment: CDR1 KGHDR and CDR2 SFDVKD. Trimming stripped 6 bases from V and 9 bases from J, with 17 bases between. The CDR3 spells CATSQAGGLVEQFF. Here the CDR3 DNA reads TGTGCCACCAGTCAAGCGGGCGGGTTGGTTGAGCAGTTCTTC.

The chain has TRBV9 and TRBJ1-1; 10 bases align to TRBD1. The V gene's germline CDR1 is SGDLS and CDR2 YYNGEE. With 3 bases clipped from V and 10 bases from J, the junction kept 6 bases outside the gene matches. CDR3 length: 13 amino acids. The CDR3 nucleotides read TGTGCCAGCAGCGCCCTGGGACAGGGGCTAGCTTTCTTT. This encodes CASSALGQGLAFF.